Sequencing of this T cell receptor (beta chain) was carried out in a study of Ad26.COV2.S vaccination and SARS-CoV-2 variants. Study-wide background: Doses of Ad26.COV2.S were injected into muscle once or twice, 56 days apart. Study observations and caveats: Similar non-spike TCR breadth was observed in recipients of vaccine and of placebo.

TCRdb's copy holds only in-frame clones and misses some; the assay was immunoSEQ multiplex PCR. The repertoire has just over 350,000 clones, 80% to 90% of them found once; the top ten carry about 3.3%. The treatment: some 20 received Ad26.COV2.S at low or high dose, single or two shots; several received placebo; per-sample allocation not given. Sampling occurred on day 63 after the first vaccine or placebo injection. On this clone itself: Its antigen is currently unknown.

CDR1 is MNHEY and CDR2 is SVGAGI in the germline V gene. The CDR3 has 15 residues. V was shortened by 10 bases and J by 3 bases, with 20 bases between the two germline ends. The clonotype originates from a person between 18 and 59 years old who received the Ad26.COV2.S COVID-19 vaccine or a placebo. The material sequenced was peripheral blood, taken in a trial of Ad26.COV2.S vaccine versus placebo. V gene TRBV6-5 combines with J gene TRBJ2-3; the D gene is possibly TRBD2 (6 bases). CDR3 sequence (DNA): TGTGCCACCAAGGCCGGGAGCTTTGATACAGATACGCAGTATTTT. Translation: CATKAGSFDTDTQYF.